A single sample gave rise to the 10 T cell receptor beta chains below, sequenced in a study of CD4 T cells in relation to SARS-CoV-2 and coronaviruses. The unexposed donors gave CD4+ T cells in 2011-2018, prior to COVID-19. The method was immunoSEQ multiplex PCR; TCRdb's version includes in-frame clones alone and lacks a portion of them. The sample holds just under 65,000 clones, approximately 94% seen once. The sequenced sample was naive CD4+ T cells from PBMCs. Subset noted: naive CD4+ T cells isolated by negative enrichment. Receptor source: a human donor in good health.

The J gene is TRBJ1-1, the V gene TRBV5-1; 7 bases map to TRBD1. Germline V gives CDR1 SGHRS, CDR2 YFSETQ. V shed 4 bases, J shed 4 bases, and the junction held 4 bases outside the gene matches. The CDR3 is 13 residues long. The CDR3 nucleotides read TGCGCCAGCAGCAGGGCAGGGGGCACTGAAGCTTTCTTT. Translated: CASSRAGGTEAFF.

This chain uses TRBV6-5 with TRBJ1-1, with unresolved D. CDR3 size: 15 residues. Trimming stripped 0 bases from V and 7 bases from J, with 15 bases between. Germline V CDR1 and CDR2: MNHEY, SVGAGI. This chain's CDR3 is CASSYSGRRSSEAFF. The CDR3 region has the DNA TGTGCCAGCAGTTACTCAGGACGCCGGAGTAGTGAAGCTTTCTTT.

The chain joins TRBV6-2 or TRBV6-3 to TRBJ2-6; no reliable D call. Trimming left V 2 bases short and J 2 bases short, with 10 bases between. This CDR3 comprises 16 residues. The germline CDR1 and CDR2 sequences are MNHEY and SVGEGT. The CDR3 sequence: CASSYTDKPGANVLTF. The DNA for the CDR3 is TGTGCCAGCAGTTACACCGATAAGCCTGGGGCCAACGTCCTGACTTTC.

Only one count was recorded for this clone. The V gene is TRBV19, the J gene TRBJ2-7, with a tentative D call TRBD1 (6 bases). Germline CDR1 and CDR2: LNHDA and SQIVND (reference sequence). The CDR3 extends over 15 amino acids. Trimming cost V 5 bases and J 3 bases, with 17 bases left between them. The CDR3 DNA follows: TGTGCCAGTAGTGCCCGCCGGGACACAGTCTACGAGCAGTACTTC. It specifies CASSARRDTVYEQYF.

The table lists this clone with a few counts. This chain uses TRBV5-1 with TRBJ2-2; no definite D call. The CDR3 length is 15 residues. The germline CDR1 and CDR2 sequences are SGHRS and YFSETQ. V gave up 0 bases and J gave up 4 bases, with 10 bases separating them. DNA of the CDR3: TGCGCCAGCAGCTTGGAGGAGATGGCCACCGGGGAGCTGTTTTTT. Translation: CASSLEEMATGELFF.

J is TRBJ2-1 and V is TRBV7-9, with D possibly being TRBD1 or TRBD2 (7 bases each). This CDR3 has 16 residues. The V end was cut by 8 bases, the J end by 2 bases, with 19 bases between. Germline lookup yields CDR1 SEHNR and CDR2 FQNEAQ (reference sequence). The CDR3 DNA sequence: TGTGCCAGCCCCAAAGGGGGCGGGAGTACCTACAATGAGCAGTTCTTC. Translating gives CASPKGGGSTYNEQFF.

The rearrangement uses TRBV7-3 and TRBJ2-7, with D perhaps matching TRBD1 or TRBD2 (5 bases each). Trimming shortened V by 5 bases and J by 5 bases, and 13 bases separated the two germline ends. This CDR3 spans 13 amino acids. Per germline, CDR1 SGHTA and CDR2 FQGTGA. CDR3 residues: CASSPGRGDEQYF. CDR3 in DNA: TGTGCCAGCAGCCCCGGACGGGGCGACGAGCAGTACTTC.

The chain links TRBV3-1 (or the pseudogene TRBV3-2) to TRBJ1-3, with D unclear. Trimming left V 0 bases short and J 1 base short, with 7 bases between. CDR1 is LGHDT, CDR2 YNNKEL, per germline (reference sequence). This CDR3 has 15 residues. CDR3 in amino acids: CASSQERGSGNTIYF. Written as DNA, the CDR3 is TGTGCCAGCAGCCAAGAACGGGGTTCTGGAAACACCATATATTTT.

The chain has TRBV3-1 (or the pseudogene TRBV3-2) and TRBJ2-7; D is perhaps TRBD2 (6 bases). Germline V gene data show CDR1 as LGHDT and CDR2 as YNNKEL (reference sequence). The CDR3 is 12 residues long. Trimming stripped 2 bases from V and 6 bases from J, with 8 bases between. The CDR3 is CASSQSGSEQYF. Here the CDR3 DNA reads TGTGCCAGCAGCCAAAGCGGGTCCGAGCAGTACTTC.

This sequence joins TRBV7-2 and TRBJ1-2; TRBD1 matches at 11 bases. CDR3 length: 14 amino acids. The germline V gene encodes CDR1 SGHTA and CDR2 FQGNSA. V was pared by 6 bases and J by 4 bases, with 4 bases of the junction left unmatched. CDR3 sequence reads: CASRRTGGSYGYTF. The CDR3 coding sequence is TGTGCCAGCAGACGGACAGGGGGCAGCTATGGCTACACCTTC.